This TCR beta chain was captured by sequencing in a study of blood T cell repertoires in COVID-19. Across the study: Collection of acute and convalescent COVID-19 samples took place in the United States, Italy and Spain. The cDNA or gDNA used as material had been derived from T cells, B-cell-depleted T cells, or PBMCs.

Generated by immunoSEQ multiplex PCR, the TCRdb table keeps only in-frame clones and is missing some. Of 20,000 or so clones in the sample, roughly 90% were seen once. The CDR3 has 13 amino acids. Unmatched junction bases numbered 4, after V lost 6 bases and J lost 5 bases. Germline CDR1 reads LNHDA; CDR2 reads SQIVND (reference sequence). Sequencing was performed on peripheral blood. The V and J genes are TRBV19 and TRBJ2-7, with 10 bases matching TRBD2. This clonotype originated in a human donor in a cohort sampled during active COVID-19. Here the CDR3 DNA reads TGTGCCAGTAGCCTAGCGGGAGCAAACGAGCAGTACTTC. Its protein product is CASSLAGANEQYF. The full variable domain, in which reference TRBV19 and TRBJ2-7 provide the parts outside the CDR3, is DGGITQSPKYLFRKEGQNVTLSCEQNLNHDAMYWYRQDPGQGLRLIYYSQIVNDFQKGDIAEGYSVSREKKESFPLTVTSAQKNPTAFYLCASSLAGANEQYFGPGTRLTVT.